The rows below give T cell receptor beta chains drawn from one sample of a study of T-cell memory formation after mild COVID-19. TCRdb redid the calling of the 5' RACE reads with MiXCR, one entry per CDR3 protein. The sample yields about 400,000 distinct CDR3 sequences, approximately 14% seen once. Sequenced input: PBMCs or a T cell subset sorted from them (not recorded which). All receptors derive from a man between 18 and 29 years old who had mild COVID-19 (a few samples of this study predate the infection). Cell type and time point are not known. The CDR3 runs from the conserved cysteine through the conserved F or W. The D gene is left open where the match is weak. Size is stated for part of the rows, as once, few or many counts, or as a class when the clone is expanded.

J gene	clone size	D gene	V gene	CDR3 protein	CDR3 DNA
TRBJ1-6	.	.	TRBV7-2	CASSSDPRGVWRNSPLHF	TGTGCCAGCAGCTCCGACCCTCGGGGGGTATGGCGTAATTCACCCCTCCACTTT
TRBJ2-1	many	TRBD2	TRBV18	CASSPLPAGGNEQFF	TGTGCCAGCTCACCACTGCCAGCGGGGGGGAATGAGCAGTTCTTC
TRBJ1-2	few	.	TRBV20-1	CSASWPVDNYGYTF	TGCAGTGCTAGTTGGCCGGTGGATAACTATGGCTACACCTTC
TRBJ1-1	few	.	TRBV27	CASSSLGQGTEAFF	TGTGCCAGCAGTTCCTTGGGGCAGGGCACTGAAGCTTTCTTT
TRBJ2-1	.	TRBD2	TRBV10-3	CAISDRVSGYSSYNEQFF	TGTGCCATCAGTGATAGGGTTAGCGGGTACAGCTCCTACAATGAGCAGTTCTTC
TRBJ1-2	few	.	TRBV29-1	CSVGGARGYTF	TGCAGCGTTGGCGGTGCACGGGGCTACACCTTC
TRBJ2-7	.	TRBD2	TRBV7-9	CASTRPGGVQQYF	TGTGCCAGCACCCGCCCCGGGGGGGTTCAACAGTACTTC
TRBJ2-7	.	TRBD1	TRBV4-1	CASSQGDRVYEQYF	TGCGCCAGCAGCCAAGGAGACAGGGTCTACGAGCAGTACTTC
TRBJ2-5	once	TRBD2	TRBV11-2	CASSGLAGGWYF	TGTGCCAGCAGTGGACTAGCGGGGGGATGGTACTTC
TRBJ1-5	.	.	TRBV6-1	CASTPALSNQPQHF	TGTGCCAGCACGCCCGCACTCAGCAATCAGCCCCAGCATTTT
TRBJ2-7	.	.	TRBV24-1	CATSELPHGEQYF	TGTGCCACCAGTGAATTGCCTCATGGAGAGCAGTACTTC
TRBJ1-2	.	.	TRBV7-2	CASFNYGYTF	TGTGCCAGCTTCAACTATGGCTACACCTTC
TRBJ2-3	few	.	TRBV5-1	CASRLIPGDTQYF	TGCGCCAGCCGACTAATCCCGGGAGATACGCAGTATTTT
TRBJ2-7	.	.	TRBV6-5	CASSYGGNEQYF	TGTGCCAGCAGTTATGGGGGAAACGAGCAGTACTTC
TRBJ2-6	.	.	TRBV7-2	CASSFGPQGANVLTF	TGTGCCAGCAGCTTCGGTCCCCAAGGGGCCAACGTCCTGACTTTC
TRBJ1-1	few	.	TRBV7-2	CASSFKTGVEAFF	TGTGCCAGCAGCTTCAAAACGGGGGTTGAAGCTTTCTTT
TRBJ1-6	many	.	TRBV10-3	CATAGATAGRSPLHF	TGTGCCACCGCCGGGGCAACAGCAGGACGTTCACCCCTCCACTTT
TRBJ2-6	.	.	TRBV3-1	CASSQKGANVLTF	TGTGCCAGCAGCCAAAAGGGGGCCAACGTCCTGACTTTC
TRBJ1-4	.	.	TRBV4-3	CASSQEVRTNEKLFF	TGCGCCAGCAGCCAAGAAGTCCGGACTAATGAAAAACTGTTTTTT
TRBJ1-1	.	.	TRBV6-2/TRBV6-3	CASTGQPNTEAFF	TGTGCCAGCACCGGACAGCCGAACACTGAAGCTTTCTTT
TRBJ2-2	.	.	TRBV24-1	CATSTGGYTGELFF	TGTGCCACCAGCACCGGGGGTTACACCGGGGAGCTGTTTTTT
TRBJ2-7	many	.	TRBV11-2	CASSLQGHEQYF	TGTGCCAGCAGCTTACAGGGCCACGAGCAGTACTTC
TRBJ2-1	few	TRBD1	TRBV12-3/TRBV12-4	CASSTDRDYNEQFF	TGTGCCAGCAGCACGGACAGGGATTACAATGAGCAGTTCTTC
TRBJ2-3	few	.	TRBV5-1	CASSRTPGPDTQYF	TGCGCCAGCAGCCGGACGCCGGGGCCAGATACGCAGTATTTT
TRBJ2-1	.	TRBD1	TRBV12-3/TRBV12-4	CASSPAGQGVMQFF	TGTGCCAGCAGTCCCGCGGGACAGGGAGTGATGCAGTTCTTC
TRBJ2-7	.	TRBD2	TRBV7-9	CASSLGGGASYEQYF	TGTGCCAGCAGCTTAGGCGGGGGGGCCTCCTACGAGCAGTACTTC
TRBJ2-3	few	TRBD2	TRBV7-3	CASSSSSGGRTDTQYF	TGTGCCAGCAGCTCGTCTAGCGGGGGGCGCACAGATACGCAGTATTTT
TRBJ1-1	.	.	TRBV3-1	CASSHHLGNTGAFF	TGTGCCAGCAGCCATCACTTAGGGAATACAGGAGCTTTCTTT
TRBJ2-2	few	.	TRBV18	CASSPFTAGDTGELFF	TGTGCCAGCTCACCGTTCACGGCCGGAGACACCGGGGAGCTGTTTTTT
TRBJ2-4	many	.	TRBV6-6	CASSPSPNIQYF	TGTGCCAGCAGTCCGAGTCCGAACATTCAGTACTTC
TRBJ2-2	few	.	TRBV5-4	CASSFDPGELFF	TGTGCCAGCAGCTTTGATCCCGGGGAGCTGTTTTTT
TRBJ1-3	.	TRBD1	TRBV9	CASGIDRGLGNTIYF	TGTGCCAGCGGAATTGACAGGGGGCTTGGAAACACCATATATTTT
TRBJ1-5	.	TRBD1	TRBV20-1	CSARKGTGEGYYSNQPQHF	TGCAGTGCTAGGAAAGGGACAGGGGAGGGGTATTATAGCAATCAGCCCCAGCATTTT
TRBJ2-2	.	TRBD2	TRBV28	CASRTQRGSTGELFF	TGTGCCAGCAGAACCCAGCGGGGATCCACCGGGGAGCTGTTTTTT
TRBJ1-2	.	.	TRBV2	CASSVEGFSYGYTF	TGTGCCAGCAGTGTAGAGGGTTTTTCCTATGGCTACACCTTC
TRBJ2-3	many	TRBD2	TRBV20-1	CSAGLAGTTDTQYF	TGCAGTGCTGGACTAGCGGGGACCACAGATACGCAGTATTTT
TRBJ1-1	.	.	TRBV5-1	CASSHRGGLGNTEAFF	TGCGCCAGCAGTCACCGGGGGGGACTAGGGAACACTGAAGCTTTCTTT
TRBJ1-3	few	TRBD1	TRBV15	CATRRSGTGTFSGNTIYF	TGTGCCACCAGGAGATCCGGGACAGGGACCTTCTCTGGAAACACCATATATTTT
TRBJ1-1	many	.	TRBV7-9	CASSSRDTEAFF	TGTGCCAGCAGCTCACGGGACACTGAAGCTTTCTTT
TRBJ1-5	few	TRBD1	TRBV12-3/TRBV12-4	CASRRRDRGLGSNQPQHF	TGTGCCAGCAGACGACGGGACAGGGGGCTTGGAAGCAATCAGCCCCAGCATTTT
TRBJ2-2	.	.	TRBV7-2	CASSSRNTGELFF	TGTGCCAGCAGCTCCCGAAACACCGGGGAGCTGTTTTTT
TRBJ2-4	few	.	TRBV12-3/TRBV12-4	CASSLDWKGDIQYF	TGTGCCAGCAGTTTGGATTGGAAGGGGGACATTCAGTACTTC
TRBJ1-4	many	TRBD1	TRBV4-2	CASSQDRDRGSEKLFF	TGTGCCAGCAGCCAAGATCGGGACAGGGGGAGTGAAAAACTGTTTTTT
TRBJ2-5	.	.	TRBV7-9	CASSLLVGGGRFQETQYF	TGTGCCAGCAGCTTATTAGTAGGAGGGGGCAGATTCCAAGAGACCCAGTACTTC
TRBJ1-6	.	.	TRBV4-2	CASSQALPRTANSPLHF	TGTGCCAGCAGCCAAGCCCTACCCAGGACAGCTAATTCACCCCTCCACTTT
TRBJ2-5	.	TRBD1	TRBV7-2	CASSPTGGNGETQYF	TGTGCCAGCAGCCCGACAGGGGGTAATGGGGAGACCCAGTACTTC
TRBJ2-1	few	TRBD1	TRBV6-2/TRBV6-3	CASSAGTAYNEQFF	TGTGCCAGCAGTGCCGGGACAGCCTACAATGAGCAGTTCTTC
TRBJ2-1	few	.	TRBV7-9	CASQRADPTGEQFF	TGTGCCAGTCAGCGGGCTGACCCTACAGGGGAGCAGTTCTTC
TRBJ1-1	many	.	TRBV19	CASCSPTASNTEAFF	TGTGCCAGTTGTAGTCCGACAGCATCGAACACTGAAGCTTTCTTT
TRBJ1-1	.	.	TRBV2	CASSLGPRPPTAFF	TGTGCCAGCAGCCTCGGACCCCGCCCGCCGACTGCTTTCTTT